The rows below give T cell receptor delta chains drawn from one sample of a study of Vδ1+ human thymocytes. TCRdb re-called the multiplex PCR reads via CATT. The table records 70,000 or so delta-chain clones, approximately 30% of them present only once. Material: Vdelta1+ gamma-delta thymocytes from the thymus. These receptor sequences come from a boy under two years old who had congenital heart surgery. Both conserved end residues are part of each CDR3. D genes are given only for firm matches. The size of a clone is reported for some rows only, either as once, few or many, or as a class for expanded clones.

J | size | V | D | DNA | CDR3
TRDJ2 | once | TRDV1 | TRDD3 | TGTGCTCTTGGGATTATAGTCCCGCAGGGATCTTTACTGGGGGAACCTACGCGGGGTTTGACAGCACAACTCTTCTTT | CALGIIVPQGSLLGEPTRGLTAQLFF
TRDJ1 | . | TRDV1 | . | TGTGCTCTTGGGGAATGGGGACCGAAACCTATCGATAAACTCATCTTT | CALGEWGPKPIDKLIF
TRDJ1 | . | TRDV1 | TRDD3 | TGTGCCCCCGCTCCCATGTCATCCTCTGGGGGAACCGATAAACTCATCTTT | CAPAPMSSSGGTDKLIF
TRDJ1 | few | TRDV1 | TRDD3 | TGTGCTCTTGGGGAAAGGGCTTTGCTTGTACTGGGGGATACGCTTTACTTCGATAAACTTATCTTT | CALGERALLVLGDTLYFDKLIF
TRDJ1 | few | TRDV1 | . | TGTGCTCTTGGCGGGCTGGGCGGTACTAAATACACCGATAAACTCATCTTT | CALGGLGGTKYTDKLIF
TRDJ1 | . | TRDV1 | . | TGTGCTCTTGGGGAAAATCCTTTTCAATGGGGTCCCACCGATAAACTCATCTTT | CALGENPFQWGPTDKLIF
TRDJ1 | once | TRDV1 | . | TGTGCTCTTGGGAAGGGCCCGGCCCTAGGGTCCTACACCGATAAACTCATCTTT | CALGKGPALGSYTDKLIF
TRDJ1 | . | TRDV1 | TRDD3 | TGTGCTCTAGACTGGGGGATACGCCCTCGGCGTAAACTCATCTTT | CALDWGIRPRRKLIF
TRDJ1 | . | TRDV1 | . | TGTGCTCTTGGGGGTCGGGCCTTCCTACGATCCAACTACCACTGGGGGATTCGCGATAAACTCATCTTT | CALGGRAFLRSNYHWGIRDKLIF
TRDJ1 | few | TRDV1 | . | TGTGCTCTTGGTCTCCCCGAGCCCGATAAACTCATCTTT | CALGLPEPDKLIF
TRDJ1 | few | TRDV1 | TRDD3 | TGTGCTCTCATCGAACGCTCCTACACTGGGGGATACCTGGGGGCCGATAAACTCATCTTT | CALIERSYTGGYLGADKLIF
TRDJ1 | . | TRDV1 | TRDD3 | TGTGCTCTAACAACTTCCTGTCCTACTGGGGGATACGAAAGGTACACCGATAAACTCATCTTT | CALTTSCPTGGYERYTDKLIF